A single sample gave rise to the 10 T cell receptor beta chains below, sequenced in a study of T cells in Graves' hyperthyroidism and ophthalmopathy. From RNA transcripts, TCR beta CDR3 regions were amplified. A set of HTBI primers served as the primers for a first-round RT-PCR of the TCR CDR3. TCRdb itself ran the multiplex PCR reads through MiXCR, one entry per CDR3 protein. This sample has a few hundred thousand distinct CDR3 sequences, with approximately 16% found just once. Sequenced sample: blood. Receptors were obtained from a woman aged 40 to 50 with Graves' ophthalmopathy.

Points on this clonotype: Germline is not matched at one junction end, which may reflect a read error. V and J are TRBV2 and TRBJ2-7, with D perhaps TRBD1 (6 bases). This CDR3 spans 12 amino acids. From germline, CDR1 is SNHLY and CDR2 FYNNEI. CDR3 in amino acids: CAGSLDQGEQYF. CDR3 sequence (DNA): TGTGCCGGCAGCTTAGACCAGGGGGAGCAGTACTTC.

This clonotype was seen many times. The V and J genes are TRBV3-1 and TRBJ2-5, with no clear D. Trimming took 0 bases from V and 5 from J, leaving 10 bases between them. Germline V gene lookup returns CDR1 LGHDT and CDR2 YNNKEL (reference sequence). CDR3 length: 14 residues. The DNA of the CDR3 is TGTGCCAGCAGCCAAGACTCCATCGGGGAGACCCAGTACTTC. Translating it yields CASSQDSIGETQYF.

Ten or more counts support this clonotype. The chain has TRBV7-2 and TRBJ1-2; the D gene is possibly TRBD1 (5 bases). The V and J ends lost 5 bases and 3 bases respectively, with 16 bases between them. In germline, CDR1 is SGHTA, CDR2 FQGNSA. CDR3 length: 15 amino acids. CDR3 in amino acids: CASSLQGGDYYGYTF. The CDR3 DNA reads as TGTGCCAGCAGCCTCCAGGGAGGAGATTACTATGGCTACACCTTC.

There are many counts of this clonotype. The chain uses TRBV20-1 and TRBJ2-7; D is perhaps TRBD2 (6 bases). Per the germline V gene, CDR1 is DFQATT and CDR2 is SNEGSKA (reference sequence). CDR3 length: 14 amino acids. Trimming left V 5 bases short and J 4 bases short, with 18 bases between. CDR3 region: CSADRVAATYEQYF. In nucleotides, the CDR3 is TGCAGTGCTGACAGAGTAGCGGCAACATACGAGCAGTACTTC.

This clonotype was detected only a few times. The chain links TRBV9 to TRBJ2-3; D is ambiguous. The CDR3 consists of 15 residues. CDR1 is SGDLS and CDR2 is YYNGEE in the germline V gene. Trimming left V 0 bases short and J 2 bases short, with 10 bases between. The CDR3 DNA reads as TGTGCCAGCAGCGTAGCTCCCGATTCCACAGATACGCAGTATTTT. Translation: CASSVAPDSTDTQYF.

The V gene is TRBV4-1, the J gene TRBJ1-4; TRBD1 is a possible D gene (6 bases). In germline, CDR1 is MGHRA, CDR2 YSYEKL. V shed 4 bases and J shed 3 bases, with 18 bases lying between them. This CDR3 has 17 residues. In DNA form, the CDR3 reads TGCGCCAGCAGCCGACTGGGGGGGGCAGGGTCTAATGAAAAACTGTTTTTT. It encodes CASSRLGGAGSNEKLFF.

Turning to this clonotype: This may be a read error: a much more frequent sequence differs by one nucleotide. J is TRBJ2-3 and V is TRBV6-1; the match to TRBD2 covers 7 bases. The CDR3 is 15 amino acids. Germline CDR1 is MNHNS and CDR2 is SASEGT. CDR3 in DNA: TGTCCCAGCAGTGTCTTAGCGGGTAGCACAGATACGCAGTATTTT. This encodes CPSSVLAGSTDTQYF.

This clonotype was seen at least ten times. The V call is TRBV7-8, the J call TRBJ2-5, with D possibly being TRBD1 (6 bases). The CDR3 is 14 residues long. Germline-derived CDR1 and CDR2 are SGHVS and FQNEAQ. The V gene lost 5 bases and the J gene lost 3 bases, with 13 bases spanning the gap. The CDR3 coding sequence is TGTGCCAGCAGCCCAGAGGCAGGGGAAGAGACCCAGTACTTC. Translating it yields CASSPEAGEETQYF.

The sample holds many counts of this clonotype. The CDR3: CASSQEGAGPQHF. DNA for the CDR3: TGTGCCAGCAGCCAAGAGGGAGCCGGGCCCCAGCATTTT. This chain connects TRBV3-1 to TRBJ1-5; no firm D call. Trimming removed 0 bases from V and 9 bases from J, with 9 bases in between. The CDR3 consists of 13 residues. Looked up from germline, CDR1 is LGHDT and CDR2 is YNNKEL (reference sequence).

The V and J genes are TRBV29-1 and TRBJ2-1; 8 bases agree with TRBD2. The V and J ends lost 1 base and 4 bases, in that order; junction bases with no gene match: 9. Germline assignment: CDR1 SQVTM and CDR2 ANQGSEA. The CDR3 is made up of 16 amino acids. The CDR3 reads CSVEAHSGGFYNEQFF. CDR3 coding DNA: TGCAGCGTTGAAGCGCACAGCGGGGGATTTTACAATGAGCAGTTCTTC.